This T cell receptor beta chain was observed in a study of blood T cells in healthy people across ages. Germline-derived CDR1 and CDR2 are DFQATT and SNEGSKA (reference sequence). Losses at the gene ends were 6 bases for V and 6 bases for J; bases not matched to a gene: 10. This CDR3 is 14 amino acids long. Then a second PCR, running about 7 to 11 cycles, was carried out with a sample-barcoded 5' primer and a J-beta primer mix. TCRdb reprocessed the 5' RACE reads via MiXCR and lists one record per CDR3 protein. This sample has roughly 720,000 distinct CDR3 sequences, with 53% found just once. Material for sequencing was blood. This TCR was recovered from a man at least 80 years old in good health. This chain connects TRBV20-1 to TRBJ2-1, with 8 nucleotides matching TRBD2. CDR3 DNA sequence: TGCAGTGCCGTCGCCAGCGGGAGAATCAATGAGCAGTTCTTC. Encoded protein: CSAVASGRINEQFF.